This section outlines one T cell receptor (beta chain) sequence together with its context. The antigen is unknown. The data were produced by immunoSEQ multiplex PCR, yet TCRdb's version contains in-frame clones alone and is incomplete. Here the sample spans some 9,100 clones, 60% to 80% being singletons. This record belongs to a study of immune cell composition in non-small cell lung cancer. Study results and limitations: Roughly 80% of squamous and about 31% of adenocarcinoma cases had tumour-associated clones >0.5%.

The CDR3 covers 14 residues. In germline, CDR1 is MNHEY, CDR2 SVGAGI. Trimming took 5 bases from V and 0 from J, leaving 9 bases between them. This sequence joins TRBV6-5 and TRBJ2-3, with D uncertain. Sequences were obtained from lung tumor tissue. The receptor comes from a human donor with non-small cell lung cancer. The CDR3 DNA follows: TGTGCCAGCAGTCTCCATATAAGCACAGATACGCAGTATTTT. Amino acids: CASSLHISTDTQYF.